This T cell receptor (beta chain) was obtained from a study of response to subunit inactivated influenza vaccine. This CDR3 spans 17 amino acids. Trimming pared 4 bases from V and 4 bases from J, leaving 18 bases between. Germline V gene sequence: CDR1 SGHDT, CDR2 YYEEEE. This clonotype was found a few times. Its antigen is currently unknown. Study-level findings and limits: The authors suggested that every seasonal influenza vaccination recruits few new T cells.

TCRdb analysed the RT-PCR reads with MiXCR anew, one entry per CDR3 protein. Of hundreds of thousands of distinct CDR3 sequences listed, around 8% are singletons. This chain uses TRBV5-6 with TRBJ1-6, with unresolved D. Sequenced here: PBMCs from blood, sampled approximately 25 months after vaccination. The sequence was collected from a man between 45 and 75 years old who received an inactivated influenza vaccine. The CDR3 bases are TGTGCCAGCAGCCCCGCCTTTCAAAACCGATATAATTCACCCCTCCACTTT. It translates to CASSPAFQNRYNSPLHF.